One and the same sample provided the 10 T cell receptor beta chains below, sequenced in a study of cytomegalovirus exposure and HLA in healthy donors. The PCR ran on 60 Vbeta and 13 Jbeta primers. The repertoire was sequenced with immunoSEQ multiplex PCR; TCRdb's copy has only in-frame clones and lacks some. Of some 150,000 clones in the sample, approximately 71% are singletons; the top ten hold about 3.1%. Sequencing was carried out using PBMCs. The origin of the receptors is a man aged 40-50 years in good health and CMV-seronegative.

The gene calls are TRBV19 and TRBJ1-2, with 7 bases lining up with TRBD1. Germline CDR1 reads LNHDA; CDR2 reads SQIVND (reference sequence). The CDR3 has 15 amino acids. The J segment lost 2 bases and the V segment lost 3 bases, leaving 6 bases of the junction unmatched. This chain's CDR3 is CASSMGTGANYGYTF. DNA of the CDR3: TGTGCCAGTAGTATGGGAACAGGGGCAAACTATGGCTACACCTTC. Full variable domain (outside the CDR3, taken from reference TRBV19 and TRBJ1-2): DGGITQSPKYLFRKEGQNVTLSCEQNLNHDAMYWYRQDPGQGLRLIYYSQIVNDFQKGDIAEGYSVSREKKESFPLTVTSAQKNPTAFYLCASSMGTGANYGYTFGSGTRLTVV.

The chain combines TRBV5-1 with TRBJ1-6, with 7 bases matching TRBD1. The ends lost 4 bases at V and 8 bases at J; junction bases unmatched: 9. CDR3 length: 15 residues. Germline values: CDR1 SGHRS, CDR2 YFSETQ. In nucleotides, the CDR3 is TGCGCCAGCAGCATCGGGACAGCTGGAGATTCACCCCTCCACTTT. Protein sequence: CASSIGTAGDSPLHF.

The chain uses TRBV6-1 and TRBJ1-2; 8 nucleotides match TRBD1. The CDR3 length is 15 residues. With 5 bases clipped from V and 3 bases from J, the junction kept 8 bases outside the gene matches. From germline, CDR1 is MNHNS and CDR2 SASEGT. CDR3 nucleotides: TGTGCCAGCAGTTCCACGACAGGGGACCACTATGGCTACACCTTC. It codes for CASSSTTGDHYGYTF.

The gene calls are TRBV28 and TRBJ2-7, with 7 bases matching TRBD1. This CDR3 spans 13 amino acids. In germline, CDR1 is MDHEN, CDR2 SYDVKM. The trim removed 10 bases at V and 3 bases at J, leaving 9 bases unmatched. CDR3 sequence (DNA): TGTGCCACCAAGGGGGCCCCCTTCTACGAGCAGTACTTC. Its translation is CATKGAPFYEQYF.

The sample holds a few counts of this clone. The V gene is TRBV4-1, the J gene TRBJ1-1; perhaps TRBD1 as D (5 bases). Germline assignment: CDR1 MGHRA and CDR2 YSYEKL. The CDR3 is 22 amino acids. V lost 1 base and J 6 bases, leaving 36 bases between the germline ends. Here the CDR3 reads CASSQVVVWGRSLTGGDPEAFF. CDR3 DNA sequence: TGCGCCAGCAGCCAAGTGGTTGTCTGGGGCAGGTCCCTCACCGGTGGCGACCCTGAAGCTTTCTTT.

The CDR3 loop is CASSPESVWETQYF. DNA for the CDR3: TGTGCCAGCAGCCCGGAGAGTGTGTGGGAGACCCAGTACTTC. The V gene is TRBV7-6, the J gene TRBJ2-5; D is ambiguous. The CDR3 has 14 residues. The germline V gene encodes CDR1 SGHVS and CDR2 FNYEAQ. V dropped 5 bases and J dropped 5 bases, with 15 bases sitting between them.

This sequence joins TRBV19 and TRBJ1-5; D not certain. This CDR3 region has 16 residues. V lost 3 bases and J lost 3, with 15 bases in between. In germline, CDR1 is LNHDA, CDR2 SQIVND (reference sequence). CDR3 sequence (DNA): TGTGCCAGTAGTATTGACGGGGTAGGGTCCAATCAGCCCCAGCATTTT. Translated: CASSIDGVGSNQPQHF.

Written as DNA, the CDR3 is TGTGCCAGCAGCCAGGGGGCGGGGGACCCCTACAATGAGCAGTTCTTC. Translated: CASSQGAGDPYNEQFF. The V and J genes are TRBV7-6 and TRBJ2-1; tentatively, D is TRBD1 (8 bases). Germline lookup yields CDR1 SGHVS and CDR2 FNYEAQ. This CDR3 contains 16 residues. The V end lost 5 bases, the J end lost 2 bases, and 16 bases lay between the germline ends.

The chain uses TRBV27 and TRBJ1-6, with 10 bases that match TRBD1. The V gene's germline CDR1 is MNHEY and CDR2 SMNVEV (reference sequence). With V trimmed by 3 bases and J by 10 bases, 9 bases remained unmatched. This CDR3 spans 16 amino acids. The CDR3 protein is CASSFTGQGGWSPLHF. CDR3 in DNA: TGTGCCAGCAGTTTCACCGGACAGGGGGGTTGGTCACCCCTCCACTTT.

The rearrangement links TRBV6-5 to TRBJ1-1; a possible D gene is TRBD1 (5 bases). The V and J ends lost 6 bases and 11 bases respectively, with 16 bases between them. Germline V gene lookup returns CDR1 MNHEY and CDR2 SVGAGI. The CDR3 extends over 12 amino acids. The CDR3 loop reads CASRAPGRGAFF. CDR3 in DNA: TGTGCCAGCAGAGCACCGGGACGGGGGGCTTTCTTT.